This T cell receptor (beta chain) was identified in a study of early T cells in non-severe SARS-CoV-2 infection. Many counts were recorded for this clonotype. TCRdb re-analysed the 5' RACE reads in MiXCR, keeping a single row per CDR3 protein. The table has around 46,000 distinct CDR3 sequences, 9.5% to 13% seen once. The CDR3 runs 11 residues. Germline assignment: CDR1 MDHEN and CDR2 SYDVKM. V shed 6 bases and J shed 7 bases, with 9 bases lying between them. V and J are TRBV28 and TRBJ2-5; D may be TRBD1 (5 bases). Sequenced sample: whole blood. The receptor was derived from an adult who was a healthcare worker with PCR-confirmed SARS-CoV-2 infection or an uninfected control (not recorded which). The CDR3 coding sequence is TGTGCCAGCAGCAGGGTAGGGACCCAGTACTTC. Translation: CASSRVGTQYF.